The source of this TCR beta chain is a study of cytomegalovirus exposure and HLA in healthy donors. The wider study: The study placed roughly four fifths of its approximately 360 genotyped donors in the Caucasian-associated ancestry cluster. Whole-study results and caveats: As confirmed in vitro, a few CMV-associated chains were specific for CMV antigens. V- and J-gene trimming of TCR beta was linked (in a later analysis) to a missense DCLRE1C variant. An apparent linkage of common viral pathogens to several of the most significant clusters emerged in a later analysis.

About this clone itself: Its specificity is unknown.

Germline CDR1 reads SGHTA; CDR2 reads FQGNSA. Trimming removed 4 bases from V and 4 bases from J, with 11 bases in between. The CDR3 is 14 amino acids. Vbeta (60) and Jbeta (13) primers were used in the PCR. This table comes from immunoSEQ multiplex PCR, and its TCRdb copy is limited to in-frame clones, with some not included. The sample gives 70,000 to 85,000 clones, over 70% of which show up once; over 7.5% is in the top ten. The sequenced sample was PBMCs. The TCR was taken from a man between 35 and 55 years old in good health and CMV-seropositive. The rearrangement uses TRBV7-2 and TRBJ2-1; D perhaps matches TRBD1 (6 bases). As DNA, the CDR3 is TGTGCCAGCAGCTCACCCGGACAGTACAATGAGCAGTTCTTC. This translates into CASSSPGQYNEQFF.